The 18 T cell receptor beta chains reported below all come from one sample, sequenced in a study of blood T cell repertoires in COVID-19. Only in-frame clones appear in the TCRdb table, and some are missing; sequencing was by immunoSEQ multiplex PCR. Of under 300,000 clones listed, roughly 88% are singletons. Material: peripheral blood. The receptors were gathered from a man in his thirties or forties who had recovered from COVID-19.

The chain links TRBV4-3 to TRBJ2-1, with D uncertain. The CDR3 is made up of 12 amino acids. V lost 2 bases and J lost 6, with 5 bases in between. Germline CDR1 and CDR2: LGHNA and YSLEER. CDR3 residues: CASSQSRNEQFF. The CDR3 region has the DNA TGCGCCAGCAGCCAATCCCGCAATGAGCAGTTCTTC.

CDR3 bases: TGCGCCAGCAGCTTGGACGGGACAGGGTCTTTCTCTGGAAACACCATATATTTT. This translates into CASSLDGTGSFSGNTIYF. The chain joins TRBV5-1 to TRBJ1-3, with TRBD1 matching 9 bases. Germline-derived CDR1 and CDR2 are SGHRS and YFSETQ. The CDR3 is made up of 18 amino acids. After removal of 0 bases from V and 0 bases from J, the junction contained 7 bases not matched to a gene.

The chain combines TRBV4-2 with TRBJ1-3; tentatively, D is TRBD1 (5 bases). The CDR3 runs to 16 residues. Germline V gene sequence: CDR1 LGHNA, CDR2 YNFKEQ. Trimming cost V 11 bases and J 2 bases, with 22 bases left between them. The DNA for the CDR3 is TGTGCCGGAAGTTTATCGGGGGGTAAGACTGGAAACACCATATATTTT. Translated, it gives CAGSLSGGKTGNTIYF.

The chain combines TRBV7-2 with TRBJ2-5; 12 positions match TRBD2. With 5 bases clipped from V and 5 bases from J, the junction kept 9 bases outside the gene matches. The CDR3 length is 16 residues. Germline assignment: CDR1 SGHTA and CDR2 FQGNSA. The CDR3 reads CASSPLAGGLAETQYF. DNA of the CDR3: TGTGCCAGCAGCCCCCTAGCGGGGGGGCTCGCTGAGACCCAGTACTTC.

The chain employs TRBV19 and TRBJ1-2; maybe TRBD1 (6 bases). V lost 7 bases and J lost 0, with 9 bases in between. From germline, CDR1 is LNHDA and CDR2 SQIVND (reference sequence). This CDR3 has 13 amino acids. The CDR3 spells CASNWDTNYGYTF. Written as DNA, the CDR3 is TGTGCCAGTAACTGGGACACTAACTATGGCTACACCTTC.

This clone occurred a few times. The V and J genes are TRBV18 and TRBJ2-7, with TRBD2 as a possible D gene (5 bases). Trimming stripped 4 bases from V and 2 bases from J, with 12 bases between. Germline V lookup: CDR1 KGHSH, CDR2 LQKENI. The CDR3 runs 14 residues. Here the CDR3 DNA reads TGTGCCAGCTCACTGTACCCCGGGGCCTACGAGCAGTACTTC. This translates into CASSLYPGAYEQYF.

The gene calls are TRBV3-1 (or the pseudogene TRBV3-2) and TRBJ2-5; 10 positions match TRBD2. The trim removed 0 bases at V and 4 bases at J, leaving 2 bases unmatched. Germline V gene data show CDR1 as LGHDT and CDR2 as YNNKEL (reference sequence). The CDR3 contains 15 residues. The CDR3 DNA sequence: TGTGCCAGCAGCCAAGATCCTAGCGGGGGAGAGACCCAGTACTTC. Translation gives CASSQDPSGGETQYF.

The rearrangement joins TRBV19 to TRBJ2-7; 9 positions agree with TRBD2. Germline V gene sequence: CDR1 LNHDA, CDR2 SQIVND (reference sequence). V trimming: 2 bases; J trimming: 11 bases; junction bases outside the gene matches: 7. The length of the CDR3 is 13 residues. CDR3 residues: CASSINPLAGKYF. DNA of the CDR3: TGTGCCAGTAGTATAAACCCGCTAGCGGGGAAGTACTTC.

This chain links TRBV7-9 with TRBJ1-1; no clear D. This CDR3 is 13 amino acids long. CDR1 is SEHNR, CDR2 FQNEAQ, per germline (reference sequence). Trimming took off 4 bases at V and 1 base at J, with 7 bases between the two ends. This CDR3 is CASSSRENTEAFF. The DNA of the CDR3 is TGTGCCAGCAGCTCCCGAGAGAACACTGAAGCTTTCTTT.

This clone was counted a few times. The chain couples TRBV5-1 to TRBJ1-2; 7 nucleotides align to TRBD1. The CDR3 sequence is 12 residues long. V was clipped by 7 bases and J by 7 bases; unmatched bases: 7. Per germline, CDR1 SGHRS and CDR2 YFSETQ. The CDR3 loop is CASLWQGGGYTF. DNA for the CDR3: TGCGCCAGCCTTTGGCAGGGGGGTGGCTACACCTTC.

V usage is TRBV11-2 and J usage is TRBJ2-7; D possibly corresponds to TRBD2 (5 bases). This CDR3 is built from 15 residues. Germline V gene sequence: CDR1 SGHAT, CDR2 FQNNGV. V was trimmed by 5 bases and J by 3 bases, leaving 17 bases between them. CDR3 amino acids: CASSPDRAVYYEQYF. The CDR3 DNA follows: TGTGCCAGCAGCCCCGATCGAGCGGTTTACTACGAGCAGTACTTC.

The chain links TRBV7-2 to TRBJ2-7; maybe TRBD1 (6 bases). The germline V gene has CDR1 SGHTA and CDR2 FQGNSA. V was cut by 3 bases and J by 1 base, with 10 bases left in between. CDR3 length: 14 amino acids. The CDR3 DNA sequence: TGTGCCAGCAGCTTGGATACAGGGTCCTACGAGCAGTACTTC. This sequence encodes CASSLDTGSYEQYF. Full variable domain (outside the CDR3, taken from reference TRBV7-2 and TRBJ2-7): GAGVSQSPSNKVTEKGKDVELRCDPISGHTALYWYRQSLGQGLEFLIYFQGNSAPDKSGLPSDRFSAERTGGSVSTLTIQRTQQEDSAVYLCASSLDTGSYEQYFGPGTRLTVT.

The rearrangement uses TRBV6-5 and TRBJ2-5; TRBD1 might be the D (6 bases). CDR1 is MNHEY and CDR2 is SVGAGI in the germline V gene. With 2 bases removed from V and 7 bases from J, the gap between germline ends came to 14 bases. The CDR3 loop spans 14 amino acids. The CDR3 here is CASSYGGPKTTQYF. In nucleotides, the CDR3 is TGTGCCAGCAGTTACGGGGGCCCCAAAACGACCCAGTACTTC.

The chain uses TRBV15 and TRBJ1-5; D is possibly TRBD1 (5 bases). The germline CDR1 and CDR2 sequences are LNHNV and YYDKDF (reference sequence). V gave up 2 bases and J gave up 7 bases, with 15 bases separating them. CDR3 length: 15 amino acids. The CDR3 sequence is CATSRTRGLDQPQHF. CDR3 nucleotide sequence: TGTGCCACCAGCAGAACAAGGGGTCTCGACCAGCCCCAGCATTTT.

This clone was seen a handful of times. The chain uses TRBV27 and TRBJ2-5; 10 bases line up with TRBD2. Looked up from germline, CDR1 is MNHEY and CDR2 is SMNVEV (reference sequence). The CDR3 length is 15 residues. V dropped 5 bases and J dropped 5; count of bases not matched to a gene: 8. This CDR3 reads CASSPQRGGRETQYF. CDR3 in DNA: TGTGCCAGCAGTCCGCAGCGGGGGGGCCGGGAGACCCAGTACTTC.

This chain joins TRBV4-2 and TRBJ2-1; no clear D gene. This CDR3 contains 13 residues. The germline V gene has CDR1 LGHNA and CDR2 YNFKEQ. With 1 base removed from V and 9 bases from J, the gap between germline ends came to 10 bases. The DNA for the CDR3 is TGTGCCAGCAGCCAAGTTGGAGTGGGTGAGCAGTTCTTC. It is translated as CASSQVGVGEQFF.

The CDR3 DNA sequence: TGTGCCAGCAGTTTGAGCGGGGGGGCTTACGAGCAGTACTTC. Translated: CASSLSGGAYEQYF. V and J are TRBV6-6 and TRBJ2-7; 10 nucleotides align to TRBD2. The CDR3 length is 14 residues. Trimming removed 4 bases from V and 4 bases from J; junction bases left unmatched: 4. In germline, CDR1 is MNHNY, CDR2 SVGAGI (reference sequence).

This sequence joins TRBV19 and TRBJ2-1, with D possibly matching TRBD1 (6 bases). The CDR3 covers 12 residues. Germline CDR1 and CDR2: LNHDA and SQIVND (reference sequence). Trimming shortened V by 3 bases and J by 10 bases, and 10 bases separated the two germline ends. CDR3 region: CASSMLDREQFF. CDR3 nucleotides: TGTGCCAGTAGTATGCTAGACAGGGAGCAGTTCTTC.